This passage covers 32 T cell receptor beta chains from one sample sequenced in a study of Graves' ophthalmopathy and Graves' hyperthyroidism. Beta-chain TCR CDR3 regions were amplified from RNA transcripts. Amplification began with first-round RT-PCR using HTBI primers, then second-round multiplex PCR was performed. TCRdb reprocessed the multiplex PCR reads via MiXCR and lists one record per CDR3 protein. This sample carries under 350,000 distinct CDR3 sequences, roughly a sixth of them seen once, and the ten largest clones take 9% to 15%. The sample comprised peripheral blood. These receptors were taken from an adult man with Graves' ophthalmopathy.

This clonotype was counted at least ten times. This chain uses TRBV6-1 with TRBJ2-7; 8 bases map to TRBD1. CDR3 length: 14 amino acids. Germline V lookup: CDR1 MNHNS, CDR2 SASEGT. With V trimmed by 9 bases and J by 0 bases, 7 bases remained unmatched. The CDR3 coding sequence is TGTGCCAGTTTAGACAGGGGTCTCTCCTACGAGCAGTACTTC. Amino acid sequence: CASLDRGLSYEQYF.

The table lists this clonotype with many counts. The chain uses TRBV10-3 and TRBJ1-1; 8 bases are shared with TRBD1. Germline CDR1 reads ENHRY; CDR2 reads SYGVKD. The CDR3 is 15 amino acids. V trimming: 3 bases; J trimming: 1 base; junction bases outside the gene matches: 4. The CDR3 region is CAISERTGRNTEAFF. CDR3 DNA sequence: TGTGCCATCAGTGAACGGACAGGGAGGAACACTGAAGCTTTCTTT.

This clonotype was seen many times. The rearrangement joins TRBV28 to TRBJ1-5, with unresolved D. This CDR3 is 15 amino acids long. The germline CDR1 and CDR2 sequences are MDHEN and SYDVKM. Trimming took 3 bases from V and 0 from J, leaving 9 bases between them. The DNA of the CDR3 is TGTGCCAGCAGTTTGCTGCGGAATAGCAATCAGCCCCAGCATTTT. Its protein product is CASSLLRNSNQPQHF.

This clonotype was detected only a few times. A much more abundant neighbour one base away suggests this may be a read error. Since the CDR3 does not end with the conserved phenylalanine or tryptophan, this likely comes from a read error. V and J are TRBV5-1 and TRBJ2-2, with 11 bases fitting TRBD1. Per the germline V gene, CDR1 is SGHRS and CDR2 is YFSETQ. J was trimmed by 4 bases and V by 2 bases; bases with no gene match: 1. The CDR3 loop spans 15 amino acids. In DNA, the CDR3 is TGCGCCAGCAGCTTCGGGACAGGGGGCACCGGGGAGCTGTTTGTT. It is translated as CASSFGTGGTGELFV.

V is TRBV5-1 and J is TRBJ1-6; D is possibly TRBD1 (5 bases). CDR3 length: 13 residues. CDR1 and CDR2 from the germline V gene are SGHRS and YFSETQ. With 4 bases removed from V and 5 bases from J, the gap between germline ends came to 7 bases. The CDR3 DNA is TGCGCCAGCAGCGAGGGGAATAATTCACCCCTCCACTTT. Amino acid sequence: CASSEGNNSPLHF. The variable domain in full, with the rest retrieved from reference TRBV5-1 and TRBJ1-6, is KAGVTQTPRYLIKTRGQQVTLSCSPISGHRSVSWYQQTPGQGLQFLFEYFSETQRNKGNFPGRFSGRQFSNSRSEMNVSTLELGDSALYLCASSEGNNSPLHFGNGTRLTVT.

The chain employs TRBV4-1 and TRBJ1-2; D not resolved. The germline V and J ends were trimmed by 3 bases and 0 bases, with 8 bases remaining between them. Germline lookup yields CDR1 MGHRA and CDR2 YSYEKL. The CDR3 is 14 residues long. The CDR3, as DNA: TGCGCCAGCAGCCACGCGGGAACTAACTATGGCTACACCTTC. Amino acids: CASSHAGTNYGYTF.

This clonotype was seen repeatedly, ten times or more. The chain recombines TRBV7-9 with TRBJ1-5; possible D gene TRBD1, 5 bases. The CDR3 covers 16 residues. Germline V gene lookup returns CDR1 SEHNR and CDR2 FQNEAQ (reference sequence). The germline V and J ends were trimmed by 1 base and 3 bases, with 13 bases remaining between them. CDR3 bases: TGTGCCAGCAGCTTAGAATTCGAAGGGGCCAATCAGCCCCAGCATTTT. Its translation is CASSLEFEGANQPQHF.

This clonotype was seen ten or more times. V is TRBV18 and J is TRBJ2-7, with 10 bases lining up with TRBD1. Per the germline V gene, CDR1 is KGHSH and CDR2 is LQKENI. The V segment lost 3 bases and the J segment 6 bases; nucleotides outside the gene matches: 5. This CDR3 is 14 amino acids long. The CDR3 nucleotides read TGTGCCAGCTCACCTAGGGACAGGGGTGCCGAGCAGTACTTC. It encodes CASSPRDRGAEQYF.

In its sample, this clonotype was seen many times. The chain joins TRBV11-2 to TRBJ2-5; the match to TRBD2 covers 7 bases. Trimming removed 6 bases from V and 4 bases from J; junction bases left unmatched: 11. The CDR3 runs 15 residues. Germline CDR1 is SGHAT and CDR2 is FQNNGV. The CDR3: CASRAGPRKGETQYF. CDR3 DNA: TGTGCCAGCAGAGCGGGACCCCGCAAGGGAGAGACCCAGTACTTC.

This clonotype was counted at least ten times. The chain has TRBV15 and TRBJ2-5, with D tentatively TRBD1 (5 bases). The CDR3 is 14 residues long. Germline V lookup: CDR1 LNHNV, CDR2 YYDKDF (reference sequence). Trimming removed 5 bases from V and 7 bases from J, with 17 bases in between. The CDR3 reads CATSSLGARGTQYF. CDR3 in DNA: TGTGCCACCAGCTCCCTTGGGGCCAGAGGGACCCAGTACTTC.

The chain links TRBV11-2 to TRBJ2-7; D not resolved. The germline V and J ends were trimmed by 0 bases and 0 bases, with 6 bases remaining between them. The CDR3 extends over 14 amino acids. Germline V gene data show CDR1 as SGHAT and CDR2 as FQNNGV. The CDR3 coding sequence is TGTGCCAGCAGCTTAGAGCCTCCCTCCTACGAGCAGTACTTC. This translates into CASSLEPPSYEQYF.

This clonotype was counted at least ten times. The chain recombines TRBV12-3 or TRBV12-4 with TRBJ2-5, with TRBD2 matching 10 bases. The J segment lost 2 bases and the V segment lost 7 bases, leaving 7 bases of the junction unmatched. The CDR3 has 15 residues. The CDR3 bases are TGTGCCAGCAAACCGAGGACTAGCGGACAAGAGACCCAGTACTTC. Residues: CASKPRTSGQETQYF.

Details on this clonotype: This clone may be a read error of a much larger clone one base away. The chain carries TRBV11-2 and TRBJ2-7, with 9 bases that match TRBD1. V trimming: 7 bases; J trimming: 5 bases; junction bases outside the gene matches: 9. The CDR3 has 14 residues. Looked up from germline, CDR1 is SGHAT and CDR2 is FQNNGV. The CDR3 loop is CASTKTGGSDEQYV. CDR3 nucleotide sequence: TGTGCCAGCACCAAGACAGGGGGATCTGACGAGCAGTACGTC.

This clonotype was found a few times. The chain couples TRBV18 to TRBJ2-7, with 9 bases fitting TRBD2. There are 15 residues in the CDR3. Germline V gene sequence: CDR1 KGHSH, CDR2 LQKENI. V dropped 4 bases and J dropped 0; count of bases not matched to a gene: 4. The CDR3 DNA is TGTGCCAGCTCACTAGAGCGGGAGGTCTCCTACGAGCAGTACTTC. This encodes CASSLEREVSYEQYF.

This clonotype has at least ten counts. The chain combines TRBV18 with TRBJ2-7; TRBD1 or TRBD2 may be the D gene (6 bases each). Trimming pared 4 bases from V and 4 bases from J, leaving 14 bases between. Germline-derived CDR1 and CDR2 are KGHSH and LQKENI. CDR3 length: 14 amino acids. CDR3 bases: TGTGCCAGCTCACAGTCCGGGGGCGGTTACGAGCAGTACTTC. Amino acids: CASSQSGGGYEQYF. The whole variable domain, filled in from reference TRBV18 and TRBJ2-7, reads NAGVMQNPRHLVRRRGQEARLRCSPMKGHSHVYWYRQLPEEGLKFMVYLQKENIIDESGMPKERFSAEFPKEGPSILRIQQVVRGDSAAYFCASSQSGGGYEQYFGPGTRLTVT.

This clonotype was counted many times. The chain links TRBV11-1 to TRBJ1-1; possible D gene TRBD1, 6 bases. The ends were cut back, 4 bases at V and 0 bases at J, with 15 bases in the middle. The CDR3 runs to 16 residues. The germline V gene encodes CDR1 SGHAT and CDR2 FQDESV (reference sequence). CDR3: CASSSGGTGLNTEAFF. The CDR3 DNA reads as TGTGCCAGCAGCTCGGGGGGAACAGGGCTGAACACTGAAGCTTTCTTT. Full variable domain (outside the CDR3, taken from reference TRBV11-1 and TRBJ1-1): EAEVAQSPRYKITEKSQAVAFWCDPISGHATLYWYRQILGQGPELLVQFQDESVVDDSQLPKDRFSAERLKGVDSTLKIQPAELGDSAMYLCASSSGGTGLNTEAFFGQGTRLTVV.

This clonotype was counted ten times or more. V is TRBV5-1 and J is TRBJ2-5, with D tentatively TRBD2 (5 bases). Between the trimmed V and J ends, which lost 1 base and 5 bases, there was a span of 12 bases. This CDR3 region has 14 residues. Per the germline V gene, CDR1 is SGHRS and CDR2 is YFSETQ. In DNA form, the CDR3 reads TGCGCCAGCAGCTTGTCCGGGGAAGGGGAGACCCAGTACTTC. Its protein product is CASSLSGEGETQYF.

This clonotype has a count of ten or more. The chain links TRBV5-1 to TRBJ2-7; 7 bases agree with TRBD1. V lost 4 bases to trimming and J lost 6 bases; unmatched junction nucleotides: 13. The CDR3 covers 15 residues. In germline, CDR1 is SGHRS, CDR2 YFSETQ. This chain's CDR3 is CASSVRDSLISEQYF. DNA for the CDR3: TGCGCCAGCAGCGTCCGGGACAGTTTAATAAGCGAGCAGTACTTC.

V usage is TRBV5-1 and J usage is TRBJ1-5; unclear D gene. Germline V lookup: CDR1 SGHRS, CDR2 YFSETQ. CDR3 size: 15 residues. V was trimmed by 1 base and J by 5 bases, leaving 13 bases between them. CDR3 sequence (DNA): TGCGCCAGCAGCTTGAAACACTCAGCAGATCAGCCCCAGCATTTT. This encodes CASSLKHSADQPQHF.

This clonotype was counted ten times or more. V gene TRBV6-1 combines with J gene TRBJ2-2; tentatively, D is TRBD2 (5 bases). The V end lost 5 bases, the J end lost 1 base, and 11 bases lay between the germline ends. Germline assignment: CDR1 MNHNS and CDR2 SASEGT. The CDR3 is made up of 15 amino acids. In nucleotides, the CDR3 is TGTGCCAGCAGTCGGAGGCAGCTGAACACCGGGGAGCTGTTTTTT. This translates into CASSRRQLNTGELFF.

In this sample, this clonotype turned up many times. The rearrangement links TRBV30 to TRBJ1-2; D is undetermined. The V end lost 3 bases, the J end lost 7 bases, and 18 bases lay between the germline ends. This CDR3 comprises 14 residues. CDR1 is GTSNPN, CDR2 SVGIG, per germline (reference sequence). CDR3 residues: CAWRNPGEGVGYTF. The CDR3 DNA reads TGTGCCTGGAGGAACCCCGGGGAAGGCGTTGGCTACACCTTC.

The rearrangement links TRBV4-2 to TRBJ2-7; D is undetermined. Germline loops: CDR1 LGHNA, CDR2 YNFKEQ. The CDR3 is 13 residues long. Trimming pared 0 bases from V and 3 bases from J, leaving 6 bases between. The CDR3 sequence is CASSQDLLYEQYF. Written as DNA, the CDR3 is TGTGCCAGCAGCCAAGATCTCCTCTACGAGCAGTACTTC.

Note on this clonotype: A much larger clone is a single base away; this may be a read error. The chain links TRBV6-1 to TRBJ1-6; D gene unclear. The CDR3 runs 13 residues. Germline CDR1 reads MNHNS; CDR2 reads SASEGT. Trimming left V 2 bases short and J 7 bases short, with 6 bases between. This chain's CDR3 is CASSERTNSPLHF. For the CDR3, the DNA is TGTGCCAGCAGTGAAAGGACGAATTCACCCCTCCACTTT.

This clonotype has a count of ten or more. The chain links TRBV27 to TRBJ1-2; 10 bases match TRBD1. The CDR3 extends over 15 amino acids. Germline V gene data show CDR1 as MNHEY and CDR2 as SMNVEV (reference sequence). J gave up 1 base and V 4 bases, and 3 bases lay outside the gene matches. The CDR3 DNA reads TGTGCCAGCAGTTATCGGACAGGGGGTAACTATGGCTACACCTTC. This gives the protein CASSYRTGGNYGYTF.

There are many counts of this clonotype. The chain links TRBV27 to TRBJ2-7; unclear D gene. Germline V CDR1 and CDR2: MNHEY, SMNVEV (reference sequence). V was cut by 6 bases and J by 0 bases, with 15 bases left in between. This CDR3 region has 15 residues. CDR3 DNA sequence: TGTGCCAGCAGCACCCGTACGGGCCTCTCCTACGAGCAGTACTTC. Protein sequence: CASSTRTGLSYEQYF.

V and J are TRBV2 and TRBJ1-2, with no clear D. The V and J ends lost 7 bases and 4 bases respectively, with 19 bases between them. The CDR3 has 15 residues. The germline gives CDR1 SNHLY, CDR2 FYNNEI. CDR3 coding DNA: TGTGCCAGCATCCTCTCCTACCGAGCCCCCTATGGCTACACCTTC. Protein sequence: CASILSYRAPYGYTF. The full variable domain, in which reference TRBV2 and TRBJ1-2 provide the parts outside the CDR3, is EPEVTQTPSHQVTQMGQEVILRCVPISNHLYFYWYRQILGQKVEFLVSFYNNEISEKSEIFDDQFSVERPDGSNFTLKIRSTKLEDSAMYFCASILSYRAPYGYTFGSGTRLTVV.

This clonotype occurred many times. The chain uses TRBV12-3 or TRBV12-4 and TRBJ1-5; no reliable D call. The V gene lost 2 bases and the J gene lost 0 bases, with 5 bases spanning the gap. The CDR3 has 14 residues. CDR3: CASSLSGSNQPQHF. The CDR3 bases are TGTGCCAGCAGTTTATCGGGTAGCAATCAGCCCCAGCATTTT.

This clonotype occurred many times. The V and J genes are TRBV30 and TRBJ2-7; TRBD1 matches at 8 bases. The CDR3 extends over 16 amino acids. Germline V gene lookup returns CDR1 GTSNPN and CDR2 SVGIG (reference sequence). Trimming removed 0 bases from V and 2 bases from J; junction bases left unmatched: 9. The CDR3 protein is CAWSVPRTGIAYEQYF. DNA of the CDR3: TGTGCCTGGAGTGTACCTCGGACAGGGATCGCCTACGAGCAGTACTTC.

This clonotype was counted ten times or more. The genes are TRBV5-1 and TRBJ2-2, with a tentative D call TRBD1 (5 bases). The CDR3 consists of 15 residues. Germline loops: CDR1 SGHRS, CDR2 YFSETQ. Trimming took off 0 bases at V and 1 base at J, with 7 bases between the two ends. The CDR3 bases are TGCGCCAGCAGCTTGGGACAGCTGAACACCGGGGAGCTGTTTTTT. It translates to CASSLGQLNTGELFF.

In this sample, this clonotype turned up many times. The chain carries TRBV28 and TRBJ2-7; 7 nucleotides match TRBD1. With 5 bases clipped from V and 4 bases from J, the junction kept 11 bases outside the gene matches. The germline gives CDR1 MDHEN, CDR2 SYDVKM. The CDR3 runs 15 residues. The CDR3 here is CASSPQTGVWYEQYF. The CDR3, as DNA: TGTGCCAGCAGTCCCCAAACAGGGGTATGGTACGAGCAGTACTTC.

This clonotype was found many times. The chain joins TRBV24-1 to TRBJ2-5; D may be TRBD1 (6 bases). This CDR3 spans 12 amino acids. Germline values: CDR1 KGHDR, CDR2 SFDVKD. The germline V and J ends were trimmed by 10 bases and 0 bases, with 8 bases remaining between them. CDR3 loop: CATKGDQETQYF. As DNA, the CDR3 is TGTGCCACTAAGGGGGACCAAGAGACCCAGTACTTC.

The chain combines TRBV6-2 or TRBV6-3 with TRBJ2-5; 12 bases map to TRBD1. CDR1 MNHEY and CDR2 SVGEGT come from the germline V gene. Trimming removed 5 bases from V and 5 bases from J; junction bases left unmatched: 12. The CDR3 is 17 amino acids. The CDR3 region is CASSLRGTGGAVETQYF. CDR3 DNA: TGTGCCAGCAGTCTCCGTGGGACAGGGGGCGCGGTGGAGACCCAGTACTTC.